The rows below give T cell receptor beta chains drawn from one sample of a study of shared clonotypes between healthy human individuals. The assay was immunoSEQ multiplex PCR, and TCRdb's table has in-frame clones only and misses some. The table includes about 490,000 clones, less than 80% detected once. Sequenced: PBMCs. These receptors were collected from a woman aged 40 to 49 in good health. Some clones in this sample may be carry-over from other donors' samples. The CDR3 runs from the conserved cysteine through the conserved F or W. A row's size may be missing; if present it is once, few, many or a size class.

CDR3 | J | V | size
CASTRMEAEGYTF | TRBJ1-2 | TRBV2 | few
CASSALSGTGSGANVLTF | TRBJ2-6 | TRBV6-4 | few
CASLSGGELFF | TRBJ2-2 | TRBV2 | -
CASSFGADYTGELFF | TRBJ2-2 | TRBV5-4 | -
CASSWSVAPNTGELFF | TRBJ2-2 | TRBV5-1 | -
CASTVSLGGPDTQYF | TRBJ2-3 | TRBV7-2 | -
CASSSPRSAGVVGELFF | TRBJ2-2 | TRBV7-9 | -
CSVGASGSLLSGELFF | TRBJ2-2 | TRBV29-1 | many
CASSLGVAGLFGWEQYF | TRBJ2-7 | TRBV5-6 | -
CASSNIAGQGTFF | TRBJ1-1 | TRBV2 | -
CASSGSGRTYNEQFF | TRBJ2-1 | TRBV10-1 | -
CASSDLSGARREQYF | TRBJ2-7 | TRBV28 | many
CATSRDQQLEEPQHF | TRBJ1-5 | TRBV15 | -
CASSLGGTGDTQYF | TRBJ2-3 | TRBV11-3 | -
CASSVAGQGTYNEQFF | TRBJ2-1 | TRBV9 | -
CASRPTGGLNIQYF | TRBJ2-4 | TRBV19 | -
CASSQRVGKLFF | TRBJ1-4 | TRBV5-6 | -
CASLVPGQGNGYTF | TRBJ1-2 | TRBV28 | -
CSVDRGGTSADTQYF | TRBJ2-3 | TRBV29-1 | -
CASSQNEMGLFF | TRBJ1-4 | TRBV5-6 | few
CASSSGAGDYNEQFF | TRBJ2-1 | TRBV5-1 | -
CASSQDRAQPQHF | TRBJ1-5 | TRBV6-1 | -
CASSSSYRGYEQYF | TRBJ2-7 | TRBV19 | -
CASSTRDYSYEQYF | - | TRBV7-9 | -
CASSPLTGRGQETQYF | TRBJ2-5 | TRBV18 | -
CAWRLSWGQGKYEQYF | TRBJ2-7 | TRBV30 | -
CATSRDLSRRAGNTIYF | TRBJ1-3 | TRBV15 | few
CASSPSGSVADTQYF | TRBJ2-3 | TRBV7-3 | -
CALRGYTDTQYF | TRBJ2-3 | TRBV7-9 | -
CASSQGPDRSSYNEQFF | TRBJ2-1 | TRBV4-1 | once
CASSLDISGRGGEQFF | TRBJ2-1 | TRBV5-4 | -
CASSARQISTDTQYF | TRBJ2-3 | TRBV9 | many
CASSFNDYSYNEQFF | TRBJ2-1 | TRBV27 | -
CASSVAGTDTQYF | TRBJ2-3 | TRBV10-1 | -
CASSDRDRGYEKLFF | TRBJ1-4 | TRBV19 | -
CASSLEGQENTEAFF | TRBJ1-1 | TRBV5-1 | -
CASSIGQGGPFF | TRBJ2-1 | TRBV19 | few
CASSSTLAGGADTQYF | TRBJ2-3 | TRBV11-2 | few
CASSPVAGGTDTQYF | TRBJ2-3 | TRBV18 | once
CASTSRTSVTDTQYF | TRBJ2-3 | TRBV5-6 | -
CASRGGSFPEQYF | TRBJ2-7 | TRBV6-6 | -
CASSARDRPSNNEQFF | TRBJ2-1 | TRBV7-6 | -
CASSQQGLETQYF | TRBJ2-5 | TRBV5-1 | many
CASSVGRDSRHEQYF | TRBJ2-7 | TRBV9 | few
CASSIGVANEKLFF | TRBJ1-4 | TRBV19 | once
CASSSRTSGRETQYF | TRBJ2-5 | TRBV7-9 | -
CASSRLDTNEQFF | TRBJ2-1 | TRBV28 | once
CASRQGDQPQHF | TRBJ1-5 | TRBV6-5 | few
CASSRMTSGSTDTQYF | TRBJ2-3 | TRBV4-3 | -
CASTPLGANYGYTF | TRBJ1-2 | TRBV28 | few
CASSFQGLDEKLFF | TRBJ1-4 | TRBV5-1 | -
CASSQVNSGGQQFF | TRBJ2-1 | TRBV2 | -
CASSQDSGTGGAYEQYF | TRBJ2-7 | TRBV4-2 | -
CASSTGANEKLFF | TRBJ1-4 | TRBV19 | -
CASSYGAGAYNEQFF | TRBJ2-1 | TRBV6-5 | -
CASSFPSPDTQYF | TRBJ2-3 | TRBV28 | -
CASSLGVLNTEAFF | TRBJ1-1 | TRBV5-1 | -
CASRLQGPPYEQYF | TRBJ2-7 | TRBV7-7 | -
CASTSLLGGLVDEQFF | TRBJ2-1 | TRBV11-2 | -